The clone carrying this T cell receptor beta chain was seen a handful of times. In the original analysis: Nucleated cell counts were estimated from reference gene primer amplification. Measured with immunoSEQ multiplex PCR; TCRdb has only the in-frame clones, and not every one. Clone size and V and J calls were adopted from that table, with D and trimming inferred from the DNA. The profile covers under 200,000 clones, with around 82% appearing a single time and roughly 19% taken by the ten largest. V shed 6 bases and J 4 bases; nucleotides not matched to a gene: 4. The CDR3 spans 13 residues. From germline, CDR1 is MNHEY and CDR2 SVGAGI. This sample was taken from a study of blood T cell repertoires in COVID-19. Study details: COVID-19 samples, acute and convalescent, were from the United States, Italy and Spain. T cells, B-cell-depleted T cells, or PBMCs supplied cDNA or gDNA.

The specimen was peripheral blood. The chain couples TRBV6-5 to TRBJ1-1; 8 nucleotides align to TRBD1. This TCR came from a woman in her 70s who had recovered from COVID-19. Here the CDR3 DNA reads TGTGCCAGCAGCCACACAGGGGGCACTGAAGCTTTCTTT. This sequence encodes CASSHTGGTEAFF.